Shown below are 24 T cell receptor beta chains from a single sample sequenced in a study of blood T cell repertoires in COVID-19. Data came from immunoSEQ multiplex PCR; TCRdb stores just in-frame clones and leaves some out. The data contain about 280,000 clones, approximately 85% of them singletons. Sequenced material: peripheral blood. The receptors stem from a man aged 50-59 years with active or convalescent COVID-19.

The chain has TRBV2 and TRBJ1-6; D remains unclear. V was clipped by 8 bases and J by 6 bases, with 11 bases between them. The CDR3 runs to 13 residues. In germline, CDR1 is SNHLY, CDR2 FYNNEI. This CDR3 is CASWWGGNSPLHF. The CDR3 DNA sequence: TGTGCCAGCTGGTGGGGAGGTAATTCACCCCTCCACTTT.

The table lists this clone with a few counts. J is TRBJ1-2 and V is TRBV28, with 7 bases identical to TRBD1. The V gene's germline CDR1 is MDHEN and CDR2 SYDVKM. Germline trimming cut 5 bases from V and 4 bases from J; bases unmatched to any gene: 4. The CDR3 is 13 amino acids. The DNA for the CDR3 is TGTGCCAGCAGTCCTTCAGGGGGCTATGGCTACACCTTC. Its translation: CASSPSGGYGYTF.

The rearrangement uses TRBV7-9 and TRBJ2-7; 8 positions agree with TRBD1. After removal of 3 bases from V and 7 bases from J, the junction contained 5 bases not matched to a gene. Per germline, CDR1 SEHNR and CDR2 FQNEAQ (reference sequence). The CDR3 contains 13 residues. In DNA, the CDR3 is TGTGCCAGCAGCTTGGCAGGGGGCTGGGAGCAGTACTTC. It codes for CASSLAGGWEQYF. The variable domain in full, with the rest retrieved from reference TRBV7-9 and TRBJ2-7, is DTGVSQNPRHKITKRGQNVTFRCDPISEHNRLYWYRQTLGQGPEFLTYFQNEAQLEKSRLLSDRFSAERPKGSFSTLEIQRTEQGDSAMYLCASSLAGGWEQYFGPGTRLTVT.

CDR3 sequence reads: CATSEGIGKPQHF. CDR3 DNA sequence: TGTGCCACCAGTGAGGGCATAGGTAAGCCCCAGCATTTT. V and J are TRBV24-1 and TRBJ1-5; D is ambiguous. This CDR3 spans 13 amino acids. V lost 4 bases to trimming and J lost 8 bases, with 11 bases between them. Germline CDR1 is KGHDR and CDR2 is SFDVKD.

V gene TRBV28 combines with J gene TRBJ1-3; D possibly corresponds to TRBD1 (6 bases). V lost 8 bases, J lost 2 bases, and 13 bases lay in between. Germline assignment: CDR1 MDHEN and CDR2 SYDVKM. The length of the CDR3 is 14 residues. The CDR3 sequence: CASLVSGAGNTIYF. CDR3 DNA: TGTGCCAGCTTGGTGTCAGGGGCTGGAAACACCATATATTTT.

The chain has TRBV28 and TRBJ1-6; a possible D gene is TRBD1 (6 bases). Trimming removed 2 bases at V and 0 bases at J, with 11 bases between. Germline loops: CDR1 MDHEN, CDR2 SYDVKM. The CDR3 totals 17 residues. CDR3 sequence: CASSLGQGSSYNSPLHF. CDR3 nucleotides: TGTGCCAGCAGTTTAGGTCAGGGGAGCTCCTATAATTCACCCCTCCACTTT.

CDR3 sequence: CASSVTGTPKNYGYTF. The CDR3 region has the DNA TGTGCCAGCAGCGTCACCGGGACACCGAAGAACTATGGCTACACCTTC. The J gene is TRBJ1-2, the V gene TRBV9; possible D gene TRBD1, 6 bases. CDR3 size: 16 residues. Deletions cut 2 bases from V and 2 bases from J, with 16 bases between. The germline V gene has CDR1 SGDLS and CDR2 YYNGEE.

CDR3: CASSGTVSYEQYF. CDR3 nucleotide sequence: TGTGCCAGCAGCGGGACAGTATCCTACGAGCAGTACTTC. V gene TRBV6-2 or TRBV6-3 combines with J gene TRBJ2-7; 7 bases map to TRBD1. Germline CDR1 reads MNHEY; CDR2 reads SVGEGT. The CDR3 covers 13 residues. V was pared by 6 bases and J by 1 base, with 3 bases of the junction left unmatched.

V usage is TRBV9 and J usage is TRBJ1-5; TRBD1 matches 7 bases. CDR3 length: 16 amino acids. V was clipped by 3 bases and J by 4 bases; unmatched bases: 10. The germline V gene has CDR1 SGDLS and CDR2 YYNGEE. CDR3 loop: CASSDHRGRKNQPQHF. Here the CDR3 DNA reads TGTGCCAGCAGCGATCACAGGGGAAGGAAGAATCAGCCCCAGCATTTT.

The CDR3, as DNA: TGTGCCAGCAGTACCGCAGGGGTGACTGAAGCTTTCTTT. It codes for CASSTAGVTEAFF. The gene calls are TRBV2 and TRBJ1-1; tentatively, D is TRBD1 (6 bases). Germline V gene sequence: CDR1 SNHLY, CDR2 FYNNEI. V gave up 5 bases and J gave up 5 bases, with 12 bases separating them. The CDR3 spans 13 residues.

The chain joins TRBV7-9 to TRBJ2-7; TRBD2 matches at 13 bases. Germline values: CDR1 SEHNR, CDR2 FQNEAQ (reference sequence). Trimming took 0 bases from V and 7 from J; bases not matched to a gene: 0. This CDR3 spans 14 amino acids. The CDR3 DNA is TGTGCCAGCAGCTTAGCGGGACTAGCGGGAGAGCAGTACTTC. Translated: CASSLAGLAGEQYF.

This clone was observed a few times. Germline and junction disagree at one end, which may indicate a read error. The chain carries TRBV7-7 and TRBJ2-1; 11 bases are a match to TRBD1. Germline V gene data show CDR1 as SSHAT and CDR2 as FNYEAQ (reference sequence). CDR3 size: 15 residues. The CDR3 DNA reads as TGTGCTAGCAGCTTCGGGACAGGGGGATACAATGAGCAGTTCTTC. Translating it yields CASSFGTGGYNEQFF.

The chain uses TRBV5-1 and TRBJ2-1, with a weak D call TRBD1 (6 bases). There are 13 residues in the CDR3. CDR1 and CDR2 from the germline V gene are SGHRS and YFSETQ. Deletions cut 6 bases from V and 6 bases from J, with 13 bases between. The CDR3 sequence is CASNPQGSNEQFF. In nucleotides, the CDR3 is TGCGCCAGCAACCCACAGGGCAGCAATGAGCAGTTCTTC.

This chain connects TRBV11-2 to TRBJ1-2; 9 nucleotides match TRBD1. V was clipped by 5 bases and J by 13 bases; unmatched bases: 5. The CDR3 sequence is 11 residues long. Germline V gene data show CDR1 as SGHAT and CDR2 as FQNNGV. The chain's CDR3 is CASSPRTGATF. In DNA form, the CDR3 reads TGTGCCAGCAGCCCACGGACAGGGGCCACCTTC.

This clone was counted a few times. J is TRBJ1-1 and V is TRBV5-1, with TRBD1 matching over 8 bases. There are 13 residues in the CDR3. The germline gives CDR1 SGHRS, CDR2 YFSETQ. V shed 3 bases and J 7 bases; nucleotides not matched to a gene: 5. CDR3 bases: TGCGCCAGCAGCTGGGGCGGGACAGGTGAAGCTTTCTTT. It specifies CASSWGGTGEAFF. Supplemented by reference TRBV5-1 and TRBJ1-1, the full variable domain reads KAGVTQTPRYLIKTRGQQVTLSCSPISGHRSVSWYQQTPGQGLQFLFEYFSETQRNKGNFPGRFSGRQFSNSRSEMNVSTLELGDSALYLCASSWGGTGEAFFGQGTRLTVV.

This chain uses TRBV6-1 with TRBJ1-5, with 7 bases identical to TRBD1. Germline CDR1 and CDR2: MNHNS and SASEGT. V trimming: 2 bases; J trimming: 4 bases; junction bases outside the gene matches: 5. The CDR3 contains 15 residues. CDR3 DNA: TGTGCCAGCAGTGAACCGGGGACAGCGAATCAGCCCCAGCATTTT. As protein: CASSEPGTANQPQHF.

The rearrangement joins TRBV10-3 to TRBJ1-1; 7 nucleotides agree with TRBD1. The CDR3 contains 14 residues. From germline, CDR1 is ENHRY and CDR2 SYGVKD. Trimming took 4 bases from V and 4 from J; bases not matched to a gene: 6. The CDR3 DNA sequence: TGTGCCATCAGTGGAGCAGGGGGAAGCACTGAAGCTTTCTTT. It yields the protein CAISGAGGSTEAFF.

The rearrangement uses TRBV4-2 and TRBJ2-1; D not certain. Trimming cost V 0 bases and J 7 bases, with 10 bases left between them. The CDR3 spans 14 residues. Germline V CDR1 and CDR2: LGHNA, YNFKEQ. CDR3 protein: CASSQEPLANEQFF. Here the CDR3 DNA reads TGTGCCAGCAGCCAAGAACCTCTGGCTAATGAGCAGTTCTTC.

The chain uses TRBV27 and TRBJ1-3; D is possibly TRBD1 (6 bases). The germline V and J ends were trimmed by 6 bases and 0 bases, with 6 bases remaining between them. The CDR3 has 13 amino acids. The germline gives CDR1 MNHEY, CDR2 SMNVEV (reference sequence). The CDR3 region has the DNA TGTGCCAGCAGAGGGGGCTCTGGAAACACCATATATTTT. This codes for CASRGGSGNTIYF.

This clone has a single count. The chain couples TRBV7-8 to TRBJ2-2; 8 bases agree with TRBD1. V was pared by 5 bases and J by 6 bases, with 14 bases of the junction left unmatched. Germline CDR1 SGHVS, CDR2 FQNEAQ. The CDR3 is made up of 17 amino acids. As DNA, the CDR3 is TGTGCCAGCAGCCCAGGAGACAGGGGATTGCGGGCCGGGGAGCTGTTTTTT. It is translated as CASSPGDRGLRAGELFF.

The chain combines TRBV11-2 with TRBJ2-1; D is possibly TRBD1 (5 bases). Germline V gene sequence: CDR1 SGHAT, CDR2 FQNNGV. The CDR3 runs to 16 residues. V lost 4 bases and J lost 2, with 15 bases in between. The CDR3 sequence: CASSSLGAPTYNEQFF. In nucleotides, the CDR3 is TGTGCCAGCAGCTCCCTTGGGGCTCCCACCTACAATGAGCAGTTCTTC.

The J gene is TRBJ2-1, the V gene TRBV7-9; no clear D. Germline values: CDR1 SEHNR, CDR2 FQNEAQ (reference sequence). The CDR3 length is 15 residues. V lost 4 bases and J lost 0, with 10 bases in between. CDR3 in DNA: TGTGCCAGCAGCTCGCCCCCGAGCTCCTACAATGAGCAGTTCTTC. As protein: CASSSPPSSYNEQFF.

The genes are TRBV28 and TRBJ1-3; D is possibly TRBD1 (6 bases). The CDR3 is 16 residues long. Germline CDR1 and CDR2: MDHEN and SYDVKM. V was trimmed by 2 bases and J by 2 bases, leaving 13 bases between them. The CDR3 nucleotides are TGTGCCAGCAGTTTAGGGACAATTCATGCTGGAAACACCATATATTTT. Residues: CASSLGTIHAGNTIYF.

The rearrangement links TRBV19 to TRBJ2-2; 10 nucleotides match TRBD2. Germline V gene data show CDR1 as LNHDA and CDR2 as SQIVND (reference sequence). This CDR3 has 15 residues. J was trimmed by 5 bases and V by 2 bases; bases with no gene match: 2. The CDR3 nucleotides are TGTGCCAGTAGTATACCACTAGCGGGGACCGGGGAGCTGTTTTTT. This encodes CASSIPLAGTGELFF.